A selection of T cell receptor beta chains follows, all from one sample in a study of shared clonotypes between healthy human individuals. TCRdb's table, derived via immunoSEQ multiplex PCR, lists solely in-frame clones and lacks some. Among 2 million to 3 million clones listed, roughly 93% were seen once. Sequencing was carried out using naive CD4+ T cells from PBMCs. These receptors came from a man aged 18-30 years in good health. Some clones in this sample may be carry-over from other donors' samples. Each CDR3 is given with its conserved first and last residue. Fields, in order: D gene, CDR3 length, V gene, CDR3 protein. The D gene is left open where the match is weak.

TRBD2,19,TRBV4-1,CASSHPSGLAGGVDYEQYF
NA,14,TRBV5-1,CASSFPGFRETQYF
NA,15,TRBV28,CASSSPDRPNYGYTF
TRBD1,15,TRBV4-1,CASSQGTGGGQPQHF
NA,15,TRBV18,CASSPTTGVVNEQFF
TRBD1,15,TRBV9,CASSPQQGWSTEAFF
NA,14,TRBV5-4,CASSLGGRNQPQHF
NA,13,TRBV6-6,CASSRGKNYEQYF
TRBD1,16,TRBV5-1,CASSYGQGPHTGELFF
NA,14,TRBV5-1,CASSIAGDNYGYTF
NA,14,TRBV7-2,CASSLAPTYNEQFF
TRBD1,14,TRBV2,CASSTRTGNSPLHF
TRBD2,17,TRBV27,CASRVSSGREKTGELFF
NA,14,TRBV29-1,CSVASQVGEYGYTF
TRBD1,14,TRBV4-1,CASSRGQGTDTQYF
TRBD1,16,TRBV25-1,CASSESQGAAKNIQYF
NA,12,TRBV11-3,CASSLDGSEQYF
NA,13,TRBV14,CASSQAGSYGYTF
NA,13,TRBV5-6,CASSLKWVAEAFF
TRBD1,14,TRBV6-1,CASSIEGTDTEAFF
TRBD1,14,TRBV5-1,CASSSLPGQTEAFF
TRBD1,14,TRBV7-9,CASSLAGGYEKLFF
NA,15,TRBV2,CASSEQGGGYETQYF
TRBD1,15,TRBV7-9,CASSLGDRDTDTQYF
NA,14,TRBV18,CASSPRQDPYEQYF
NA,14,TRBV11-2,CASSFAGLNTEAFF
NA,17,TRBV6-1,CASSELAWGADNYGYTF
NA,15,TRBV5-6,CASSLGGAVNQPQHF
NA,16,TRBV9,CASSPRSGLYQETQYF
TRBD1,14,TRBV7-2,CASSFSRDSYGYTF
TRBD1,15,TRBV5-4,CASSLRQGEIYEQYF
NA,13,TRBV6-6,CASRRDANNEQFF
TRBD2,15,TRBV6-6,CASRHTSGSWNEQFF
NA,16,TRBV28,CASSFPLGYLNTEAFF
NA,14,TRBV7-2,CASSLDPGIRGYTF
NA,13,TRBV7-6,CASSKDTGLEQYF
NA,23,TRBV5-3,CARSLGPKRRHHSPPPAGNTIYF
TRBD1,15,TRBV5-1,CASSLARGPGNTIYF
NA,15,TRBV28,CASSLSGPGWETQYF
TRBD2,18,TRBV7-9,CASSSQERTSGRVETQYF
NA,15,TRBV15,CATSQRRLPTYEQYF
TRBD1,14,TRBV28,CASRTGGANYGYTF
NA,15,TRBV28,CASSLWRADQETQYF
NA,13,TRBV6-6,CASSYSMGYEQYF
NA,14,TRBV7-2,CASSLDLAKNIQYF